These T cell receptor beta chains were read from a single sample in a study of T cells after posttransplantation cyclophosphamide. Only in-frame clones appear in the TCRdb table, and some are missing; sequencing was by immunoSEQ multiplex PCR. The sample contains 3,200 or so clones, none occurring once; 10% to 15% lies in the top ten. The sequencing here drew on PBMCs, taken after allogeneic stem cell transplant with posttransplant cyclophosphamide. The receptor set was obtained from a female patient in her sixties who received an allogeneic stem cell transplant from a related donor and was CMV-positive. Some T cells here may be from the graft donor. The CDR3 runs from the conserved cysteine through the conserved F or W. A D gene is named only where the DNA matches it firmly. Size is omitted from some rows. Given values are once, few, many or a class for expanded clones.

J | size | V | D | DNA | CDR3
TRBJ2-1 | many | TRBV27 | - | TGTGCCAGCAGTTTAGGCCGTCAGGGATTCAATGAGCAGTTCTTC | CASSLGRQGFNEQFF
TRBJ2-2 | many | TRBV5-1 | TRBD1 | TGCGCCAGCAGCAGGCAGGGGGCAGAAGCCGGGGAGCTGTTTTTT | CASSRQGAEAGELFF
TRBJ2-7 | many | TRBV2 | TRBD1 | TGTGCCAGCAAAGGGGACAGCCCCTACGAGCAGTACTTC | CASKGDSPYEQYF
TRBJ2-3 | few | TRBV7-8 | TRBD2 | TGTGCCAGCAGCTTAGCTGCGGCTAGCGGGGGGAACACAGATACGCAGTATTTT | CASSLAAASGGNTDTQYF
TRBJ1-2 | many | TRBV12-3/TRBV12-4 | - | TGTGCCAGCAGGTTTCAGGGCTATGGCTACACCTTC | CASRFQGYGYTF
TRBJ1-2 | few | TRBV29-1 | TRBD1 | TGCAGCGTTGTACAGGGGGCACGGGGCTACACCTTC | CSVVQGARGYTF
TRBJ2-1 | many | TRBV6-4 | TRBD2 | TGTGCCAGCAAGGGACTAGCGGGCTACAATGAGCAGTTCTTC | CASKGLAGYNEQFF
TRBJ2-3 | many | TRBV5-4 | TRBD2 | TGTGCCAGCAGCTTGTTCGGGGGGACCACAGATACGCAGTATTTT | CASSLFGGTTDTQYF
TRBJ2-5 | many | TRBV2 | - | TGTGCCATTACAGGGTTTGAGACCCAGTACTTC | CAITGFETQYF
TRBJ1-5 | many | TRBV12-3/TRBV12-4 | - | TGTGCCAGCCTCCGCGGGGGTGGTCAGCCCCAGCATTTT | CASLRGGGQPQHF
TRBJ2-3 | many | TRBV28 | - | TGTGCCAGCAGTTTACCCAGGGATGGGACAGATACGCAGTATTTT | CASSLPRDGTDTQYF
TRBJ2-2 | many | TRBV11-3 | TRBD2 | TGTGCCAGCAGCTTAGAAGGACTAGCGGGAGACACCGGGGAGCTGTTTTTT | CASSLEGLAGDTGELFF
TRBJ2-7 | medium-sized | TRBV24-1 | TRBD1 | TGTGCCACCAGTGGATATCCGGGACAGGGCATCTACGAGCAGTACTTC | CATSGYPGQGIYEQYF
TRBJ1-4 | many | TRBV30 | - | TGTGCCTGGAGTGTGGGGACGGGGGGTGAAAAACTGTTTTTT | CAWSVGTGGEKLFF
TRBJ2-2 | many | TRBV5-6 | TRBD1 | TGTGCCAGCAGCTCTTACAGGGGAAGAACCGGGGAGCTGTTTTTT | CASSSYRGRTGELFF
TRBJ2-1 | medium-sized | TRBV10-3 | TRBD2 | TGTGCCATCAGTTCAACTAGCGGGGTCTACAATGAGCAGTTCTTC | CAISSTSGVYNEQFF
TRBJ1-1 | many | TRBV6-1 | - | TGTGCCAGCAGTGAACAGGGAGGGGCTGAAGCTTTCTTT | CASSEQGGAEAFF
TRBJ1-3 | medium-sized | TRBV5-8 | - | TGTGCCAGCAGCTACTATAGCTCTGGAAACACCATATATTTT | CASSYYSSGNTIYF
TRBJ2-2 | many | TRBV6-2/TRBV6-3 | - | TGTGCCAGCAGAAAGACAACCCCCGGGGAGCTGTTTTTT | CASRKTTPGELFF
TRBJ1-5 | - | TRBV9 | - | TGTGCCAGCAGCGTAGTGTCCGGTGGTTACCAGCATTTT | CASSVVSGGYQHF
TRBJ2-1 | many | TRBV7-2 | - | TGTGCCAGCAGCTTAGGGCCAAGCTCCTACAATGAGCAGTTCTTC | CASSLGPSSYNEQFF
TRBJ1-5 | many | TRBV28 | TRBD1 | TGTGCCAGCAGTTTGGGGACAGGGGCCCAATATAATCAGCCCCAGCATTTT | CASSLGTGAQYNQPQHF
TRBJ2-7 | many | TRBV5-1 | - | TGCGCCAGCAGCTTGGTTACAGGTGGATACGAGCAGTACTTC | CASSLVTGGYEQYF
TRBJ2-7 | few | TRBV6-5 | TRBD1 | TGTGCCAGCAGCCCCTGGGACAGGGCGTACGAGCAGTACTTC | CASSPWDRAYEQYF
TRBJ1-5 | many | TRBV9 | TRBD1 | TGTGCCAGCAGCGCAGGGACAGACTATAGCAATCAGCCCCAGCATTTT | CASSAGTDYSNQPQHF
TRBJ1-5 | many | TRBV19 | TRBD1 | TGTGCCAGTAGGGGAGGACAGGGGGGGAATCAGCCCCAGCATTTT | CASRGGQGGNQPQHF
TRBJ1-3 | many | TRBV27 | - | TGTGCCAGCAGTTTATCGGGGGGAGGCTCTGGAAACACCATATATTTT | CASSLSGGGSGNTIYF
TRBJ1-1 | few | TRBV9 | - | TGTGCCAGCAGCTCCACAGGGAGGAACACTGAAGCTTTCTTT | CASSSTGRNTEAFF
TRBJ2-1 | few | TRBV7-3 | TRBD2 | TGTGCCAGCACCAGACAGTCAGGGACTAGCCTCAATGAGCAGTTCTTC | CASTRQSGTSLNEQFF
TRBJ2-3 | - | TRBV5-1 | TRBD2 | TGCGCCAGCAGCTTGGCGGGGGGTAGGGCCGGTAGCACAGATACGCAGTATTTT | CASSLAGGRAGSTDTQYF
TRBJ1-2 | medium-sized | TRBV7-2 | TRBD1 | TGTGCCAGCAGCTTAGAGGGGGGACAGCCCTACACCTTC | CASSLEGGQPYTF